Shown below are 26 T cell receptor beta chains from a single sample sequenced in a study of circulating and synovial CD4+ cells in juvenile arthritis. Assay used: immunoSEQ multiplex PCR; TCRdb lists only in-frame clones, some missing. The data contain about 30,000 clones, 93% of them singletons. Sequenced: CD4+ T cells from blood. The receptors were sampled from a human donor with juvenile idiopathic arthritis.

V gene TRBV19 combines with J gene TRBJ2-1; 10 nucleotides agree with TRBD1. Per germline, CDR1 LNHDA and CDR2 SQIVND (reference sequence). With 7 bases clipped from V and 8 bases from J, the junction kept 14 bases outside the gene matches. The CDR3 consists of 16 residues. CDR3 coding DNA: TGTGCCAGTACCCAGCCGGGACAGGGGATTTTGGATGAGCAGTTCTTC. This gives the protein CASTQPGQGILDEQFF.

This sequence joins TRBV6-1 and TRBJ1-2; D not resolved. The CDR3 contains 12 residues. V lost 8 bases and J 5 bases, leaving 12 bases between the germline ends. Germline CDR1 and CDR2: MNHNS and SASEGT. The CDR3 region has the DNA TGTGCCAGCCGAACTGTTACGTATGGCTACACCTTC. This gives the protein CASRTVTYGYTF.

This sequence joins TRBV7-8 and TRBJ2-7, with D hard to call. The CDR3 is 14 amino acids. The V and J ends lost 5 bases and 4 bases respectively, with 15 bases between them. The germline gives CDR1 SGHVS, CDR2 FQNEAQ. The CDR3 sequence is CASSPRGSSYEQYF. In nucleotides, the CDR3 is TGTGCCAGCAGCCCCCGAGGCTCATCGTACGAGCAGTACTTC.

The chain employs TRBV19 and TRBJ1-1, with TRBD1 identical over 7 bases. Germline trimming cut 6 bases from V and 3 bases from J; bases unmatched to any gene: 4. This CDR3 contains 13 residues. Germline assignment: CDR1 LNHDA and CDR2 SQIVND (reference sequence). CDR3 amino acids: CASRTGKDTEAFF. DNA of the CDR3: TGTGCCAGTAGGACAGGGAAAGACACTGAAGCTTTCTTT.

The chain recombines TRBV29-1 with TRBJ1-1; D gene unclear. There are 14 residues in the CDR3. Trimming removed 0 bases at V and 1 base at J, with 9 bases between. CDR1 is SQVTM, CDR2 ANQGSEA, per germline. For the CDR3, the DNA is TGCAGCGTTGAAGAGGCAGGCGAGAACACTGAAGCTTTCTTT. Amino acids: CSVEEAGENTEAFF.

The chain is built from TRBV9 and TRBJ1-3; 10 bases map to TRBD1. The CDR3 extends over 16 amino acids. After removal of 4 bases from V and 4 bases from J, the junction contained 8 bases not matched to a gene. Germline V gene sequence: CDR1 SGDLS, CDR2 YYNGEE. CDR3 DNA: TGTGCCAGCAGCCCAAGACAGGGGGCGCAAGGAAACACCATATATTTT. Protein product: CASSPRQGAQGNTIYF.

The V call is TRBV5-1, the J call TRBJ1-1, with TRBD1 identical over 8 bases. This CDR3 contains 16 residues. The ends lost 3 bases at V and 1 base at J; junction bases unmatched: 8. Germline V gives CDR1 SGHRS, CDR2 YFSETQ. The CDR3 region is CASSSWDRSRNTEAFF. In DNA form, the CDR3 reads TGCGCCAGCAGCTCCTGGGACAGGAGCAGGAACACTGAAGCTTTCTTT.

The sample holds one count of this clone. The chain employs TRBV2 and TRBJ1-5; the match to TRBD1 covers 8 bases. Germline-derived CDR1 and CDR2 are SNHLY and FYNNEI. V dropped 5 bases and J dropped 4; count of bases not matched to a gene: 7. The CDR3 totals 15 residues. Here the CDR3 DNA reads TGTGCCAGCAGTAAGGACAGGGTAGTGAATCAGCCCCAGCATTTT. Amino acids: CASSKDRVVNQPQHF.

The rearrangement uses TRBV5-1 and TRBJ2-7; 9 bases are a match to TRBD1. Germline CDR1 is SGHRS and CDR2 is YFSETQ. V lost 6 bases, J lost 0 bases, and 19 bases stayed unmatched. This CDR3 is 19 amino acids long. CDR3 sequence reads: CASKLPGTGSSLASYEQYF. The CDR3 DNA reads TGCGCCAGCAAGCTCCCCGGGACAGGGTCTTCGTTGGCCTCCTACGAGCAGTACTTC.

The chain employs TRBV28 and TRBJ1-2, with TRBD1 as a possible D gene (6 bases). The CDR3 is made up of 14 amino acids. V was clipped by 7 bases and J by 2 bases, with 14 bases between them. From germline, CDR1 is MDHEN and CDR2 SYDVKM. This CDR3 is CASIQGTVNYGYTF. CDR3 sequence (DNA): TGTGCCAGCATACAGGGAACTGTAAACTATGGCTACACCTTC.

The rearrangement joins TRBV19 to TRBJ1-1; D perhaps matches TRBD1 (5 bases). Germline CDR1 reads LNHDA; CDR2 reads SQIVND (reference sequence). There are 16 residues in the CDR3. V lost 3 bases and J lost 2, with 16 bases in between. CDR3 sequence reads: CASSIPGQASNTEAFF. CDR3 bases: TGTGCCAGTAGTATCCCTGGACAAGCCTCTAACACTGAAGCTTTCTTT.

The V gene is TRBV28, the J gene TRBJ1-1; D gene unclear. Germline-derived CDR1 and CDR2 are MDHEN and SYDVKM. V lost 4 bases and J 0 bases, leaving 18 bases between the germline ends. The CDR3 has 17 residues. The CDR3 here is CASSSPRMLPLNTEAFF. In nucleotides, the CDR3 is TGTGCCAGCAGTTCCCCTAGGATGCTCCCTCTGAACACTGAAGCTTTCTTT.

The chain joins TRBV5-1 to TRBJ1-5; TRBD1 might be the D (6 bases). Germline CDR1 SGHRS, CDR2 YFSETQ. Trimming shortened V by 4 bases and J by 7 bases, and 15 bases separated the two germline ends. The length of the CDR3 is 14 residues. In DNA form, the CDR3 reads TGCGCCAGCAGCCCTGGAGGGGGGGACCAGCCCCAGCATTTT. Translated: CASSPGGGDQPQHF.

The chain joins TRBV2 to TRBJ2-1, with D maybe TRBD1 (6 bases). CDR3 length: 13 residues. Trimming cost V 10 bases and J 4 bases, with 14 bases left between them. The germline gives CDR1 SNHLY, CDR2 FYNNEI. The CDR3 DNA is TGTGCCAACCGACAGGAATTGTACAATGAGCAGTTCTTC. Its protein is CANRQELYNEQFF.

The chain carries TRBV5-1 and TRBJ1-1; D unclear. V lost 3 bases, J lost 7 bases, and 19 bases lay in between. This CDR3 spans 15 amino acids. CDR1 SGHRS and CDR2 YFSETQ come from the germline V gene. Written as DNA, the CDR3 is TGCGCCAGCAGCTCTCAAAATCGGGGTACAAATGAAGCTTTCTTT. Translating gives CASSSQNRGTNEAFF. Together with reference TRBV5-1 and TRBJ1-1, the CDR3 gives the full variable domain: KAGVTQTPRYLIKTRGQQVTLSCSPISGHRSVSWYQQTPGQGLQFLFEYFSETQRNKGNFPGRFSGRQFSNSRSEMNVSTLELGDSALYLCASSSQNRGTNEAFFGQGTRLTVV.

This chain joins TRBV10-3 and TRBJ1-2, with D possibly being TRBD1 (6 bases). The CDR3 contains 13 residues. Deletions cut 10 bases from V and 4 bases from J, with 16 bases between. Germline CDR1 and CDR2: ENHRY and SYGVKD. Here the CDR3 DNA reads TGTGCCACCTCCGGGACACAGATCTATGGCTACACCTTC. Translation gives CATSGTQIYGYTF.

V gene TRBV5-8 combines with J gene TRBJ1-1, with a possible D match to TRBD1 (5 bases). V was clipped by 4 bases and J by 1 base, with 11 bases between them. The CDR3 is made up of 14 amino acids. Germline V gene lookup returns CDR1 SGHTS and CDR2 YDEGEE. CDR3 bases: TGTGCCAGCAGCCTGAAAACAGGGAACACTGAAGCTTTCTTT. It yields the protein CASSLKTGNTEAFF.

The chain is built from TRBV18 and TRBJ2-3; 14 bases are a match to TRBD2. CDR1 KGHSH and CDR2 LQKENI come from the germline V gene. Unmatched junction bases numbered 12, after V lost 4 bases and J lost 0 bases. CDR3 length equals 20 residues. CDR3 protein: CASSRSRLAGGTTSTDTQYF. CDR3 DNA sequence: TGTGCCAGCTCACGATCCAGACTAGCGGGAGGGACAACTAGCACAGATACGCAGTATTTT. Supplemented by reference TRBV18 and TRBJ2-3, the full variable domain reads NAGVMQNPRHLVRRRGQEARLRCSPMKGHSHVYWYRQLPEEGLKFMVYLQKENIIDESGMPKERFSAEFPKEGPSILRIQQVVRGDSAAYFCASSRSRLAGGTTSTDTQYFGPGTRLTVL.

J is TRBJ2-3 and V is TRBV6-5; 7 bases are shared with TRBD2. The germline V gene has CDR1 MNHEY and CDR2 SVGAGI. The CDR3 spans 15 residues. The junction had 6 bases not matched to a gene; V was cut back by 5 bases and J by 1 base. Here the CDR3 reads CASSPGGSGTDTQYF. Written as DNA, the CDR3 is TGTGCCAGCAGTCCCGGGGGGAGTGGCACAGATACGCAGTATTTT.

V is TRBV20-1 and J is TRBJ2-5; D is perhaps TRBD1 (5 bases). The J call may be incorrect, as the DNA end agrees better with TRBJ2-7. The CDR3 covers 11 residues. Germline V gene data show CDR1 as DFQATT and CDR2 as SNEGSKA (reference sequence). CDR3 DNA: TGCAGTGCCTCAGGGAAATACGAGCAGTACTTC. It codes for CSASGKYEQYF.

V and J are TRBV4-1 and TRBJ2-5; 13 bases align to TRBD2. The CDR3 is 19 amino acids. Germline trimming cut 4 bases from V and 1 base from J; bases unmatched to any gene: 12. Germline V CDR1 and CDR2: MGHRA, YSYEKL. As DNA, the CDR3 is TGCGCCAGCAGCCCAAAAGGACTAGCGGGAGTGAGGGGCCAAGAGACCCAGTACTTC. Its protein is CASSPKGLAGVRGQETQYF.

The chain is built from TRBV13 and TRBJ1-5; TRBD1 is a possible D gene (5 bases). The V and J ends lost 4 bases and 6 bases respectively, with 10 bases between them. From germline, CDR1 is PRHDT and CDR2 FYEKMQ (reference sequence). This CDR3 spans 13 amino acids. The CDR3 DNA reads TGTGCCAGCAGCTGGGGGGGTTCTCAGCCCCAGCATTTT. Translating it yields CASSWGGSQPQHF.

In this sample, this clone turned up a few times. The chain uses TRBV2 and TRBJ1-3; D gene unclear. There are 14 residues in the CDR3. V lost 6 bases, J lost 5 bases, and 14 bases lay in between. Looked up from germline, CDR1 is SNHLY and CDR2 is FYNNEI. The CDR3 coding sequence is TGTGCCAGCAGCTCGGACGCGGGTCGAAACACCATATATTTT. It translates to CASSSDAGRNTIYF.

CDR3 loop: CASSIIGHSYNEQFF. The CDR3 DNA follows: TGTGCCAGCAGCATCATAGGACACTCCTACAATGAGCAGTTCTTC. The chain joins TRBV28 to TRBJ2-1, with D perhaps TRBD1 (5 bases). CDR3 length: 15 residues. The germline V and J ends were trimmed by 6 bases and 0 bases, with 12 bases remaining between them. The V gene's germline CDR1 is MDHEN and CDR2 SYDVKM.

V and J are TRBV30 and TRBJ2-7; 9 bases are shared with TRBD2. The CDR3 has 15 amino acids. Per germline, CDR1 GTSNPN and CDR2 SVGIG (reference sequence). V lost 3 bases to trimming and J lost 4 bases; unmatched junction nucleotides: 10. The CDR3, as DNA: TGTGCCTGGAGCAAGAAGATTAGCGGGAGTTACGAGCAGTACTTC. Translation gives CAWSKKISGSYEQYF.

This rearrangement joins TRBV7-3 to TRBJ1-2; D gene unclear. The CDR3 loop spans 13 amino acids. Trimming pared 2 bases from V and 5 bases from J, leaving 9 bases between. The germline V gene encodes CDR1 SGHTA and CDR2 FQGTGA. The DNA of the CDR3 is TGTGCCAGCAGCTTAGGTAGAGCTTATGGCTACACCTTC. Protein: CASSLGRAYGYTF.